This passage covers 25 T cell receptor beta chains from one sample sequenced in a study of ipilimumab plus nivolumab after autologous stem cell transplantation. The table came from immunoSEQ multiplex PCR; TCRdb's copy has only in-frame clones and leaves some out. Among fewer than 3,500 clones listed, about 80% were seen once. The sample consisted of PBMCs, taken in a trial of ipilimumab plus nivolumab as post-transplant consolidation. The receptors shown here come from a male donor with primary mediastinal lymphoma.

J is TRBJ1-4 and V is TRBV30, with D unresolved. Trimming removed 2 bases from V and 8 bases from J, with 15 bases in between. CDR1 and CDR2 from the germline V gene are GTSNPN and SVGIG (reference sequence). This CDR3 is 14 amino acids long. As DNA, the CDR3 is TGTGCCTGGAGTCCAAAGGGCCCGGGGGAAAAACTGTTTTTT. Amino acid sequence: CAWSPKGPGEKLFF.

The sample holds a few counts of this clone. The chain joins TRBV5-8 to TRBJ1-4; no reliable D call. Trimming shortened V by 5 bases and J by 3 bases, and 14 bases separated the two germline ends. The CDR3 consists of 15 residues. Germline CDR1 SGHTS, CDR2 YDEGEE. The CDR3 DNA is TGTGCCAGCAGGCCGTCGCGTGGGGCTAATGAAAAACTGTTTTTT. Amino acids: CASRPSRGANEKLFF.

The chain carries TRBV18 and TRBJ2-7, with TRBD1 matching over 8 bases. Germline lookup yields CDR1 KGHSH and CDR2 LQKENI. This CDR3 spans 17 amino acids. J gave up 7 bases and V 5 bases, and 19 bases lay outside the gene matches. The CDR3 bases are TGTGCCAGCTCAGCTGACAGGGGACGCGGCCCGGTGGGTGAGCAGTACTTC. Amino acids: CASSADRGRGPVGEQYF.

The chain employs TRBV15 and TRBJ2-1; D is undetermined. This CDR3 is 11 amino acids long. Per the germline V gene, CDR1 is LNHNV and CDR2 is YYDKDF (reference sequence). Trimming pared 9 bases from V and 3 bases from J, leaving 6 bases between. CDR3 sequence reads: CATELYNEQFF. CDR3 DNA: TGTGCCACGGAGCTCTACAATGAGCAGTTCTTC.

The CDR3 coding sequence is TGTGCCAGCAGGCTGACTAGCGGGGGCGAGCAGTACTTC. It codes for CASRLTSGGEQYF. The rearrangement joins TRBV6-5 to TRBJ2-7; 12 bases map to TRBD2. CDR1 is MNHEY, CDR2 SVGAGI, per germline. This CDR3 has 13 residues. The J segment lost 6 bases and the V segment lost 6 bases, leaving 3 bases of the junction unmatched.

The J gene is TRBJ1-1, the V gene TRBV30, with D hard to call. Deletions cut 3 bases from V and 2 bases from J, with 10 bases between. The V gene's germline CDR1 is GTSNPN and CDR2 SVGIG (reference sequence). The CDR3 has 13 residues. CDR3 sequence: CAWSLEGNTEAFF. Written as DNA, the CDR3 is TGTGCCTGGAGCCTGGAGGGTAACACTGAAGCTTTCTTT.

V is TRBV5-1 and J is TRBJ1-1; D not certain. V was pared by 0 bases and J by 1 base, with 4 bases between. This CDR3 has 13 amino acids. The germline V gene has CDR1 SGHRS and CDR2 YFSETQ. The chain's CDR3 is CASSLDRNTEAFF. DNA for the CDR3: TGCGCCAGCAGCTTGGACAGGAACACTGAAGCTTTCTTT.

This chain uses TRBV11-3 with TRBJ1-1, with D possibly TRBD1 on 5 matching bases. The germline V and J ends were trimmed by 4 bases and 0 bases, with 9 bases remaining between them. The length of the CDR3 is 14 residues. CDR1 is SGHNT and CDR2 is YENEEA in the germline V gene. Written as DNA, the CDR3 is TGTGCCAGCAGCTACAGACAGTTGAACACTGAAGCTTTCTTT. It codes for CASSYRQLNTEAFF.

The rearrangement joins TRBV30 to TRBJ1-2; weak D call: TRBD1 (6 bases). Looked up from germline, CDR1 is GTSNPN and CDR2 is SVGIG (reference sequence). V gave up 2 bases and J gave up 3 bases, with 13 bases separating them. The CDR3 spans 14 residues. The CDR3 coding sequence is TGTGCCTGGAGTTTCGCAGGGGCGGACTATGGCTACACCTTC. This codes for CAWSFAGADYGYTF.

By proportion, this clone is large. V usage is TRBV2 and J usage is TRBJ2-5; D is perhaps TRBD1 (5 bases). The V and J ends lost 3 bases and 1 base respectively, with 9 bases between them. Germline CDR1 SNHLY, CDR2 FYNNEI. The CDR3 totals 14 residues. CDR3 residues: CASSDGQGQETQYF. The CDR3, as DNA: TGTGCCAGCAGTGATGGGCAGGGCCAAGAGACCCAGTACTTC. Full variable domain (remainder filled in from reference TRBV2 and TRBJ2-5): EPEVTQTPSHQVTQMGQEVILRCVPISNHLYFYWYRQILGQKVEFLVSFYNNEISEKSEIFDDQFSVERPDGSNFTLKIRSTKLEDSAMYFCASSDGQGQETQYFGPGTRLLVL.

This sequence joins TRBV5-6 and TRBJ2-3; the D gene is possibly TRBD2 (6 bases). Trimming shortened V by 5 bases and J by 0 bases, and 16 bases separated the two germline ends. The CDR3 contains 16 residues. CDR1 and CDR2 from the germline V gene are SGHDT and YYEEEE. CDR3 nucleotides: TGTGCCAGCAGTGCGCAGGAGGGGCTCAGCACAGATACGCAGTATTTT. Translating it yields CASSAQEGLSTDTQYF.

This sequence joins TRBV15 and TRBJ2-6, with D tentatively TRBD1 (5 bases). Germline CDR1 LNHNV, CDR2 YYDKDF (reference sequence). V was cut by 1 base and J by 0 bases, with 7 bases left in between. This CDR3 is built from 16 residues. DNA of the CDR3: TGTGCCACCAGCAGAGTAGGGGCCTCTGGGGCCAACGTCCTGACTTTC. Residues: CATSRVGASGANVLTF.

The V and J genes are TRBV18 and TRBJ1-1; no clear D. Trimming left V 3 bases short and J 1 base short, with 9 bases between. There are 14 residues in the CDR3. Germline lookup yields CDR1 KGHSH and CDR2 LQKENI. Written as DNA, the CDR3 is TGTGCCAGCTCACCTCCGATGGGGAACACTGAAGCTTTCTTT. Translating it yields CASSPPMGNTEAFF.

This chain connects TRBV5-1 to TRBJ1-2; D gene unclear. Germline V lookup: CDR1 SGHRS, CDR2 YFSETQ. CDR3 length equals 14 residues. Trimming shortened V by 0 bases and J by 8 bases, and 14 bases separated the two germline ends. The CDR3 loop reads CASSLAGQEGGYTF. The CDR3 DNA reads TGCGCCAGCAGCTTGGCCGGGCAGGAAGGAGGCTACACCTTC.

The chain links TRBV9 to TRBJ2-7, with a weak D call TRBD1 (6 bases). Germline values: CDR1 SGDLS, CDR2 YYNGEE. The CDR3 has 15 amino acids. Trimming cost V 0 bases and J 4 bases, with 14 bases left between them. The CDR3 reads CASSVAPEGVYEQYF. DNA of the CDR3: TGTGCCAGCAGCGTAGCCCCTGAGGGGGTGTACGAGCAGTACTTC.

The genes are TRBV15 and TRBJ2-5; D is uncertain. CDR3 size: 13 residues. Germline loops: CDR1 LNHNV, CDR2 YYDKDF (reference sequence). V dropped 3 bases and J dropped 1 base, with 6 bases sitting between them. As DNA, the CDR3 is TGTGCCACCAGCAGTGTCCGCCAAGAGACCCAGTACTTC. Translation: CATSSVRQETQYF.

Details on this clone: This same CDR3 is encoded by further DNA sequences in the sample. V gene TRBV5-1 combines with J gene TRBJ2-7, with TRBD2 matching 7 bases. The V segment lost 0 bases and the J segment 3 bases; nucleotides outside the gene matches: 6. Germline V CDR1 and CDR2: SGHRS, YFSETQ. CDR3 length equals 15 residues. The CDR3 region is CASSLDSGGGYEQYF. The DNA of the CDR3 is TGCGCCAGCAGCTTGGATTCTGGGGGGGGCTACGAGCAGTACTTC. Variable domain in full (rest from reference TRBV5-1 and TRBJ2-7): KAGVTQTPRYLIKTRGQQVTLSCSPISGHRSVSWYQQTPGQGLQFLFEYFSETQRNKGNFPGRFSGRQFSNSRSEMNVSTLELGDSALYLCASSLDSGGGYEQYFGPGTRLTVT.

The chain links TRBV19 to TRBJ2-5; TRBD1 is a possible D gene (5 bases). The CDR3 runs 14 residues. Per germline, CDR1 LNHDA and CDR2 SQIVND (reference sequence). V shed 5 bases and J shed 5 bases, with 15 bases lying between them. DNA of the CDR3: TGTGCCAGTAGTCCTTCAGGGTTAAGGGAGACCCAGTACTTC. This gives the protein CASSPSGLRETQYF.

The V call is TRBV2, the J call TRBJ1-1, with D hard to call. Between the trimmed V and J ends, which lost 4 bases and 2 bases, there was a span of 8 bases. Germline assignment: CDR1 SNHLY and CDR2 FYNNEI. The CDR3 runs 13 residues. The CDR3 reads CASSGNKNTEAFF. As DNA, the CDR3 is TGTGCCAGCAGTGGGAACAAAAACACTGAAGCTTTCTTT.

The J gene is TRBJ2-7, the V gene TRBV14; the D call may be TRBD1 or TRBD2 (5 bases each). V was clipped by 1 base and J by 6 bases, with 10 bases between them. This CDR3 is 13 amino acids long. Germline V CDR1 and CDR2: SGHDN, FVKESK. DNA for the CDR3: TGTGCCAGCAGCCAAGTGTTTGGGGGCGAGCAGTACTTC. This translates into CASSQVFGGEQYF.

This clone was detected only once. V usage is TRBV28 and J usage is TRBJ2-1; TRBD1 aligns across 8 bases. The CDR3 consists of 14 residues. Germline-derived CDR1 and CDR2 are MDHEN and SYDVKM. Germline trimming cut 6 bases from V and 8 bases from J; bases unmatched to any gene: 9. The CDR3 nucleotides read TGTGCCAGCAGCACCCGGACAGGGTTCGATGAGCAGTTCTTC. It translates to CASSTRTGFDEQFF.

To note about this clone: A read error may produce the germline difference seen at one junction end. J is TRBJ1-1 and V is TRBV5-1; the D gene is possibly TRBD1 (6 bases). The CDR3 extends over 13 amino acids. From germline, CDR1 is SGHRS and CDR2 YFSETQ. CDR3 region: CASSLDRDDEPFF. The CDR3 DNA sequence: TGCGCCAGCAGCTTGGACAGGGACGATGAACCTTTCTTT.

V and J are TRBV6-6 and TRBJ2-3; D gene unclear. In germline, CDR1 is MNHNY, CDR2 SVGAGI (reference sequence). V dropped 6 bases and J dropped 0 bases, with 16 bases sitting between them. The CDR3 has 16 residues. The CDR3 region has the DNA TGTGCCAGCAGATTGGACGTCGGCGCTAGCACAGATACGCAGTATTTT. Its translation is CASRLDVGASTDTQYF.

This sequence joins TRBV5-5 and TRBJ1-3; TRBD1 might be the D (5 bases). The CDR3 has 14 residues. The V end was cut by 5 bases, the J end by 4 bases, with 13 bases between. Germline V CDR1 and CDR2: SGHKS, YYEKEE (reference sequence). Written as DNA, the CDR3 is TGTGCCAGCAGTCCAGCAGGGTCCGGAAACACCATATATTTT. It translates to CASSPAGSGNTIYF.

CDR3 region: CASRPLKQGPDATNEKLFF. In DNA form, the CDR3 reads TGTGCCAGCAGACCCTTGAAGCAGGGCCCCGATGCAACTAATGAAAAACTGTTTTTT. V is TRBV28 and J is TRBJ1-4; D might be TRBD1 (5 bases). Between the trimmed V and J ends, which lost 6 bases and 0 bases, there was a span of 23 bases. Germline assignment: CDR1 MDHEN and CDR2 SYDVKM. This CDR3 is built from 19 residues.